Presented here are 14 T cell receptor beta chains from one specimen sequenced in a study of beta chain features in type 1 diabetes. Every bit of the isolated RNA underwent reverse transcription, so sequencing read expressed TCRB transcripts. This table comes from immunoSEQ multiplex PCR, and its TCRdb copy is limited to in-frame clones, with some not included. The sample consists of 150,000 to 180,000 clones, 11% of them appearing once. The sequencing input was central memory CD4+ T cells from blood. Receptors were obtained from a man in his late teens or twenties in good health.

This clone was seen more than once but under ten times. The chain recombines TRBV14 with TRBJ2-6; TRBD1 or TRBD2 may be the D gene (5 bases each). V was clipped by 4 bases and J by 4 bases, with 11 bases between them. Germline loops: CDR1 SGHDN, CDR2 FVKESK. The CDR3 consists of 15 residues. CDR3 nucleotides: TGTGCCAGCAGCCCCCGTTGGGGGGGGGCCAACGTCCTGACTTTC. Protein sequence: CASSPRWGGANVLTF.

This sequence joins TRBV5-1 and TRBJ2-5; perhaps TRBD1 as D (5 bases). The CDR3 extends over 15 amino acids. V was clipped by 0 bases and J by 1 base, with 10 bases between them. Germline V lookup: CDR1 SGHRS, CDR2 YFSETQ. DNA of the CDR3: TGCGCCAGCAGCTTGGGGGCCCAGGGCCAAGAGACCCAGTACTTC. Translation gives CASSLGAQGQETQYF.

The chain carries TRBV4-1 and TRBJ2-5; D remains unclear. Between the trimmed V and J ends, which lost 4 bases and 5 bases, there was a span of 14 bases. The germline gives CDR1 MGHRA, CDR2 YSYEKL. The CDR3 extends over 14 amino acids. CDR3 bases: TGCGCCAGCAGCCCGACGGAGAGGCAGGAGACCCAGTACTTC. This gives the protein CASSPTERQETQYF.

This clone has only a few counts. The chain joins TRBV4-3 to TRBJ2-6, with D perhaps TRBD1 or TRBD2 (5 bases each). The germline CDR1 and CDR2 sequences are LGHNA and YSLEER. V lost 4 bases, J lost 1 base, and 8 bases lay in between. The CDR3 contains 15 residues. The chain's CDR3 is CASSRGVSGANVLTF. The CDR3 coding sequence is TGCGCCAGCAGCCGAGGGGTATCTGGGGCCAACGTCCTGACTTTC.

This chain links TRBV5-1 with TRBJ2-3, with D uncertain. The length of the CDR3 is 13 residues. Trimming took 2 bases from V and 6 from J, leaving 10 bases between them. Looked up from germline, CDR1 is SGHRS and CDR2 is YFSETQ. The CDR3 loop is CASSFRLRDTQYF. The CDR3 DNA reads as TGCGCCAGCAGCTTTCGGCTTCGGGATACGCAGTATTTT.

The rearrangement links TRBV7-6 to TRBJ1-6, with TRBD1 matching 10 bases. Trimming at V came to 1 base and at J to 8 bases, leaving 5 bases not matched to a gene. The CDR3 runs to 16 residues. CDR1 is SGHVS and CDR2 is FNYEAQ in the germline V gene. Here the CDR3 DNA reads TGTGCCAGCAGCTTAGGGACAGGGGGTCGGGATTCACCCCTCCACTTT. Amino acid sequence: CASSLGTGGRDSPLHF.

The V call is TRBV29-1, the J call TRBJ1-2; 8 nucleotides match TRBD1. The junction had 7 bases not matched to a gene; V was cut back by 7 bases and J by 0 bases. This CDR3 is 14 amino acids long. CDR1 and CDR2 from the germline V gene are SQVTM and ANQGSEA. The CDR3 coding sequence is TGCAGCGCTAGACAGGGGACCTCTAACTATGGCTACACCTTC. This sequence encodes CSARQGTSNYGYTF. Filled out from reference TRBV29-1 and TRBJ1-2, the complete variable domain reads SAVISQKPSRDICQRGTSLTIQCQVDSQVTMMFWYRQQPGQSLTLIATANQGSEATYESGFVIDKFPISRPNLTFSTLTVSNMSPEDSSIYLCSARQGTSNYGYTFGSGTRLTVV.

In this sample, this clone turned up a few times. V usage is TRBV2 and J usage is TRBJ1-2; no firm D call. Trimming removed 5 bases at V and 4 bases at J, with 11 bases between. The CDR3 loop spans 13 amino acids. Looked up from germline, CDR1 is SNHLY and CDR2 is FYNNEI. CDR3: CASSLGLSYGYTF. The CDR3 bases are TGTGCCAGCAGTTTAGGACTGTCCTATGGCTACACCTTC.

This clone was counted at least ten times. The chain uses TRBV29-1 and TRBJ1-4, with 7 bases that match TRBD1. The CDR3 runs 13 residues. The V gene end was trimmed by 4 bases and the J gene end by 5 bases; junction bases not matched to a gene: 4. Germline V gene data show CDR1 as SQVTM and CDR2 as ANQGSEA. DNA for the CDR3: TGCAGCGTTGGGGGACAGAGAAATGAAAAACTGTTTTTT. Protein product: CSVGGQRNEKLFF.

V is TRBV2 and J is TRBJ2-5, with 10 bases lining up with TRBD1. The CDR3 totals 14 residues. V was clipped by 2 bases and J by 4 bases; unmatched bases: 1. Germline-derived CDR1 and CDR2 are SNHLY and FYNNEI. CDR3 sequence reads: CASSEWTGGETQYF. The CDR3 nucleotides read TGTGCCAGCAGTGAATGGACAGGGGGAGAGACCCAGTACTTC.

A few counts support this clone. The V and J genes are TRBV9 and TRBJ2-5; 8 positions match TRBD1. This CDR3 is 15 amino acids long. The germline gives CDR1 SGDLS, CDR2 YYNGEE. The V segment lost 3 bases and the J segment 7 bases; nucleotides outside the gene matches: 11. CDR3 sequence (DNA): TGTGCCAGCAGCGGCCGGGACAGGCAACGGGGGACCCAGTACTTC. It yields the protein CASSGRDRQRGTQYF.

For this clone: Here the CDR3 omits its conserved ending phenylalanine or tryptophan, so a read error is the likely source. The CDR3 DNA follows: TGTGCCAGCAGGCCGGGACAGGCCTCAGATACGCAGTATCTT. Amino acid sequence: CASRPGQASDTQYL. This rearrangement joins TRBV6-5 to TRBJ2-3, with 8 positions matching TRBD1. The CDR3 sequence is 14 residues long. J gave up 4 bases and V 6 bases, and 6 bases lay outside the gene matches. Germline CDR1 MNHEY, CDR2 SVGAGI.

This clone turned up a few times. The chain is built from TRBV5-1 and TRBJ2-1, with TRBD2 as a possible D gene (5 bases). The CDR3 contains 14 residues. Looked up from germline, CDR1 is SGHRS and CDR2 is YFSETQ. Trimming removed 4 bases from V and 6 bases from J, with 14 bases in between. CDR3 sequence reads: CASSIAPEGNEQFF. As DNA, the CDR3 is TGCGCCAGCAGCATAGCTCCCGAGGGCAATGAGCAGTTCTTC.

At least ten counts were recorded for this clone. The gene calls are TRBV9 and TRBJ2-1; a weak D match, TRBD1 (5 bases). The CDR3 runs 13 residues. V lost 0 bases and J lost 13, with 14 bases in between. CDR1 is SGDLS, CDR2 YYNGEE, per germline. CDR3 sequence reads: CASSVENRGHQFF. In nucleotides, the CDR3 is TGTGCCAGCAGCGTAGAGAATAGGGGCCATCAGTTCTTC.